What follows are 21 T cell receptor beta chains derived from one specimen sequenced in a study of a mutant IDH1 vaccine in newly diagnosed glioma. Sequenced by immunoSEQ multiplex PCR; TCRdb stores in-frame clones only, minus some. The top ten hold about 5.2% of the sample, which has 30,000 to 40,000 clones, roughly 80% seen once. Time point in this sample: week 23, last vaccination. Every vaccine dose comprised 300 ug of mutant IDH1 20-mer peptide plus topical imiquimod. For these TCRs, the target antigens are not known. The material sequenced was PBMCs, taken from a glioma patient whose treatment included an IDH1 peptide vaccine. These receptors all come from a middle-aged man with glioma.

This chain connects TRBV5-1 to TRBJ1-1, with TRBD1 as a possible D gene (5 bases). Looked up from germline, CDR1 is SGHRS and CDR2 is YFSETQ. Trimming shortened V by 0 bases and J by 4 bases, and 10 bases separated the two germline ends. The length of the CDR3 is 14 residues. The CDR3 DNA reads as TGCGCCAGCAGCTTGGGCAGGGCTGGCACTGAAGCTTTCTTT. This gives the protein CASSLGRAGTEAFF.

J is TRBJ2-5 and V is TRBV4-3; 7 nucleotides match TRBD2. The CDR3 runs 14 residues. In germline, CDR1 is LGHNA, CDR2 YSLEER. The trim removed 3 bases at V and 1 base at J, leaving 2 bases unmatched. The CDR3 DNA follows: TGCGCCAGCAGCCATGGGGGGGGCCAAGAGACCCAGTACTTC. Its translation: CASSHGGGQETQYF.

The rearrangement joins TRBV4-2 to TRBJ2-5; D may be TRBD1 or TRBD2 (5 bases each). Germline assignment: CDR1 LGHNA and CDR2 YNFKEQ. Trimming cost V 0 bases and J 1 base, with 15 bases left between them. This CDR3 is 17 amino acids long. The CDR3 is CASSQDGASSIQETQYF. In DNA, the CDR3 is TGTGCCAGCAGCCAAGACGGGGCTAGCAGTATCCAAGAGACCCAGTACTTC.

The rearrangement links TRBV30 to TRBJ1-1; D remains unclear. Germline V gene lookup returns CDR1 GTSNPN and CDR2 SVGIG (reference sequence). The CDR3 extends over 12 amino acids. Trimming removed 1 base at V and 6 bases at J, with 9 bases between. The DNA of the CDR3 is TGTGCCTGGAGTGGGCCTTTAGCTGAAGCTTTCTTT. Translated, it gives CAWSGPLAEAFF.

This clone has more than one count but fewer than ten. The CDR3 DNA reads TGTGCCAGCAGCCAAGAACTCCCTACGGGGGGGACCCAGTACTTC. Translating it yields CASSQELPTGGTQYF. The V call is TRBV14, the J call TRBJ2-5; 7 bases agree with TRBD2. With V trimmed by 0 bases and J by 7 bases, 8 bases remained unmatched. CDR1 is SGHDN, CDR2 FVKESK, per germline. This CDR3 has 15 residues.

This chain uses TRBV6-5 with TRBJ1-1; D is undetermined. The V end was cut by 6 bases, the J end by 3 bases, with 14 bases between. Germline V gene data show CDR1 as MNHEY and CDR2 as SVGAGI. The CDR3 runs to 14 residues. DNA for the CDR3: TGTGCCAGCAGGGATGGAGGTTCGTACACTGAAGCTTTCTTT. As protein: CASRDGGSYTEAFF.

The chain is built from TRBV11-2 and TRBJ2-1; the D gene is possibly TRBD2 (6 bases). This CDR3 comprises 13 residues. Germline-derived CDR1 and CDR2 are SGHAT and FQNNGV. Trimming pared 5 bases from V and 6 bases from J, leaving 11 bases between. CDR3 residues: CASSPGTLNEQFF. CDR3 in DNA: TGTGCCAGCAGCCCGGGGACTCTCAATGAGCAGTTCTTC.

This clone has only a few counts. The chain carries TRBV6-4 and TRBJ2-2; no clear D gene. The CDR3 contains 16 residues. Between the trimmed V and J ends, which lost 3 bases and 4 bases, there was a span of 15 bases. CDR1 is MRHNA and CDR2 is SNTAGT in the germline V gene. The CDR3 DNA is TGTGCCAGCAGTGAAACGGTTGGGCTACCCACCGGGGAGCTGTTTTTT. Amino acids: CASSETVGLPTGELFF.

V usage is TRBV18 and J usage is TRBJ2-3; 8 positions agree with TRBD1. Germline V lookup: CDR1 KGHSH, CDR2 LQKENI. V shed 4 bases, J shed 4 bases, and the junction held 4 bases outside the gene matches. CDR3 size: 14 residues. The CDR3 reads CASSRDRGPDTQYF. The CDR3 coding sequence is TGTGCCAGCTCACGAGACAGGGGCCCAGATACGCAGTATTTT.

The J gene is TRBJ2-3, the V gene TRBV10-1, with 8 bases aligning to TRBD2. CDR3 length: 12 residues. Germline V CDR1 and CDR2: WNHNN, SYGVQD (reference sequence). Germline trimming cut 7 bases from V and 5 bases from J; bases unmatched to any gene: 2. The CDR3 loop reads CASNGGGDTQYF. The DNA of the CDR3 is TGCGCCAGCAACGGGGGGGGAGATACGCAGTATTTT.

On this clone itself: An end of the junction differs from the germline gene, which may be a read error. The CDR3 sequence is CASSRDSSSYEQYF. The CDR3 DNA sequence: TGTGCTAGCAGCCGGGACAGCTCCTCCTACGAGCAGTACTTC. The chain is built from TRBV7-7 and TRBJ2-7; 7 bases are shared with TRBD1. Germline V gene sequence: CDR1 SSHAT, CDR2 FNYEAQ (reference sequence). This CDR3 region has 14 residues.

V is TRBV5-8 and J is TRBJ2-2; D perhaps matches TRBD1 (6 bases). Germline V gene lookup returns CDR1 SGHTS and CDR2 YDEGEE. V was clipped by 2 bases and J by 1 base, with 9 bases between them. The CDR3 contains 15 residues. DNA of the CDR3: TGTGCCAGCAGCTTATCAGGGGTGAACACCGGGGAGCTGTTTTTT. It yields the protein CASSLSGVNTGELFF. The complete variable domain, with remaining parts taken from reference TRBV5-8 and TRBJ2-2, reads EAGVTQSPTHLIKTRGQQATLRCSPISGHTSVYWYQQALGLGLQFLLWYDEGEERNRGNFPPRFSGRQFPNYSSELNVNALELEDSALYLCASSLSGVNTGELFFGEGSRLTVL.

This chain's CDR3 is CASSTSGNSDTQYF. Here the CDR3 DNA reads TGTGCCAGCAGCACTAGCGGGAACTCAGATACGCAGTATTTT. The J gene is TRBJ2-3, the V gene TRBV7-3, with TRBD2 matching over 10 bases. CDR3 size: 14 residues. With V trimmed by 5 bases and J by 4 bases, 3 bases remained unmatched. Germline V gives CDR1 SGHTA, CDR2 FQGTGA.

The chain joins TRBV7-9 to TRBJ2-3, with TRBD2 matching 8 bases. CDR1 and CDR2 from the germline V gene are SEHNR and FQNEAQ (reference sequence). The V and J ends lost 0 bases and 3 bases, in that order; junction bases with no gene match: 2. The CDR3 covers 15 residues. CDR3 DNA sequence: TGTGCCAGCAGCTTAGCAGCGGGAGAAACAGATACGCAGTATTTT. It specifies CASSLAAGETDTQYF.

This clone was observed a single time. Distinct nucleotide sequences in the sample also encode this CDR3. The V gene is TRBV9, the J gene TRBJ1-4; D is perhaps TRBD1 (6 bases). Germline-derived CDR1 and CDR2 are SGDLS and YYNGEE. The CDR3 contains 15 residues. Trimming removed 3 bases from V and 5 bases from J, with 14 bases in between. The CDR3 DNA reads TGTGCCAGCAGCGGGGGGACACTGGGAAATGAAAAACTGTTTTTT. This translates into CASSGGTLGNEKLFF.

The table lists this clone with a few counts. The V and J genes are TRBV5-4 and TRBJ1-1, with unresolved D. The CDR3 sequence is 14 residues long. Trimming cost V 7 bases and J 4 bases, with 17 bases left between them. The germline CDR1 and CDR2 sequences are SGHNT and YYREEE (reference sequence). CDR3 region: CASFETGWGTEAFF. As DNA, the CDR3 is TGTGCCAGCTTCGAAACCGGGTGGGGCACTGAAGCTTTCTTT. The full variable domain, completed using reference TRBV5-4 and TRBJ1-1, is ETGVTQSPTHLIKTRGQQVTLRCSSQSGHNTVSWYQQALGQGPQFIFQYYREEENGRGNFPPRFSGLQFPNYSSELNVNALELDDSALYLCASFETGWGTEAFFGQGTRLTVV.

The chain joins TRBV29-1 to TRBJ2-7, with D tentatively TRBD2 (5 bases). Trimming pared 2 bases from V and 1 base from J, leaving 15 bases between. The CDR3 contains 15 residues. Germline assignment: CDR1 SQVTM and CDR2 ANQGSEA. The CDR3 DNA is TGCAGCGTTGAAATTATGGAGGCTCGTTCCTACGAGCAGTACTTC. Protein product: CSVEIMEARSYEQYF.

The J gene is TRBJ2-1, the V gene TRBV10-3; 8 nucleotides agree with TRBD1. The CDR3 is 16 amino acids. V trimming: 0 bases; J trimming: 5 bases; junction bases outside the gene matches: 6. Looked up from germline, CDR1 is ENHRY and CDR2 is SYGVKD. The chain's CDR3 is CAISESDRGLNNEQFF. DNA of the CDR3: TGTGCCATCAGTGAGTCTGACAGGGGACTCAACAATGAGCAGTTCTTC.

This chain uses TRBV5-6 with TRBJ1-5; D is ambiguous. Germline values: CDR1 SGHDT, CDR2 YYEEEE. CDR3 length: 13 residues. Trimming cost V 0 bases and J 2 bases, with 3 bases left between them. CDR3 DNA sequence: TGTGCCAGCAGCTTGGTCGGCAATCAGCCCCAGCATTTT. Its translation is CASSLVGNQPQHF.

The CDR3 DNA reads TGTGCCAGCAGCCCTCATGGCCCTGGTACAGATACGCAGTATTTT. Protein: CASSPHGPGTDTQYF. The V gene is TRBV9, the J gene TRBJ2-3; D call uncertain. Per germline, CDR1 SGDLS and CDR2 YYNGEE. Trimming stripped 4 bases from V and 3 bases from J, with 15 bases between. This CDR3 comprises 15 residues.

The CDR3 reads CASSRGTGEGYEQYF. The CDR3 region has the DNA TGTGCCAGCAGCCGAGGGACAGGGGAAGGCTACGAGCAGTACTTC. V gene TRBV5-6 combines with J gene TRBJ2-7, with 10 bases identical to TRBD1. In germline, CDR1 is SGHDT, CDR2 YYEEEE. This CDR3 region has 15 residues. V lost 4 bases and J lost 3; bases outside the gene matches: 7.